These T cell receptor beta chains were read from a single sample in a study of PD-1 blockade in mismatch repair-deficient tumors. Sequencing used immunoSEQ multiplex PCR; TCRdb keeps in-frame clones, though not all of them. Here the sample spans approximately 80,000 clones, approximately 80% being singletons. This material consisted of peripheral blood, taken 44 weeks after starting pembrolizumab. The origin of the receptors is an adult with mismatch repair-deficient cancer. Both conserved end residues are part of each CDR3. A D gene is named only where the DNA matches it firmly. The size of a clone is reported for some rows only, either as once, few or many, or as a class for expanded clones.

cdr3_length,d_call,j_call,clone_size,v_call,cdr3_nt,cdr3_aa
12,-,TRBJ2-7,-,TRBV29-1,TGCAGCGCTCACCAACAGGGTTACGAGCAGTACTTC,CSAHQQGYEQYF
14,-,TRBJ2-3,-,TRBV4-1,TGCGCCAGCAGCCTTCCCGGGGGCACAGATACGCAGTATTTT,CASSLPGGTDTQYF
13,-,TRBJ1-5,-,TRBV6-1,TGTGCCAGCAGCCCAACAGGGTTCCAGCCCCAGCATTTT,CASSPTGFQPQHF
17,-,TRBJ2-3,once,TRBV11-2,TGTGCCAGCAGCAACCCGGTGGAATCTAGCGGCACAGATACGCAGTATTTT,CASSNPVESSGTDTQYF
12,-,TRBJ1-1,-,TRBV6-5,TGTGCCAGCAGTTACGGGCACACTGAAGCTTTCTTT,CASSYGHTEAFF
15,-,TRBJ2-3,-,TRBV29-1,TGCAGCGTTGTTGGGAATCCCAAAAGGACAGATACGCAGTATTTT,CSVVGNPKRTDTQYF
13,-,TRBJ2-1,-,TRBV7-3,TGTGCCAGCAGCTTATCAGAGGTCAATGAGCAGTTCTTC,CASSLSEVNEQFF
14,-,TRBJ2-7,few,TRBV11-2,TGTGCCAGCAGCTCCACACCCCTGGGTTACGAGCAGTACTTC,CASSSTPLGYEQYF
14,TRBD2,TRBJ2-1,-,TRBV29-1,TGCAGCGTTGGACTAGCGGGCCCCTTCAATGAGCAGTTCTTC,CSVGLAGPFNEQFF
13,-,TRBJ2-5,-,TRBV19,TGTGCCAGTAGCTTACAGGGTGGAGAGACCCAGTACTTC,CASSLQGGETQYF
16,-,TRBJ1-3,-,TRBV6-1,TGTGCCATCAGTGAGTCATCAGGACGCTCTGGAAACACCATATATTTT,CAISESSGRSGNTIYF
13,-,TRBJ2-3,-,TRBV28,TGTGCCAGCAGTTTAATCAGGTTTGATACGCAGTATTTT,CASSLIRFDTQYF
15,-,TRBJ2-5,-,TRBV7-9,TGTGCCAGCAGCTTGTATACGGGGACTGGAGAGACCCAGTACTTC,CASSLYTGTGETQYF
13,TRBD2,TRBJ2-5,-,TRBV29-1,TGCAGCGCGGCGCGGGGGTGGGGAGAGACCCAGTACTTC,CSAARGWGETQYF